This TCR beta chain was retrieved from a study of cytomegalovirus exposure and HLA in healthy donors. Overall study: Samples from HLA-typed donors yielded approximately 80 million unique TCRs in an early data release. Falling in the Caucasian-associated ancestry cluster were roughly 86% of 300 to 500 genotyped donors. Study conclusions and caveats: Most TCR sequences showed up rarely, but some public TCRs showed up in many donors. Among immune exposure information, only CMV serostatus was available.

The table lists this clone with a few counts. The antigen remains unidentified. The CDR3 spans 16 residues. V gave up 0 bases and J gave up 4 bases, with 16 bases separating them. CDR1 and CDR2 from the germline V gene are ENHRY and SYGVKD. Primers included in the PCR were 60 Vbeta and 13 Jbeta primers. Sequencing used immunoSEQ multiplex PCR; TCRdb keeps in-frame clones, though not all of them. The sample yields some 110,000 clones, 10% to 15% seen once. This chain connects TRBV10-3 to TRBJ2-7; TRBD2 is a possible D gene (6 bases). This TCR derives from a man aged 35 to 55 in good health and CMV-seropositive. Sequencing input: PBMCs. The CDR3 is CAISESLMEGRYEQYF. In nucleotides, the CDR3 is TGTGCCATCAGTGAGTCTTTGATGGAGGGGAGATACGAGCAGTACTTC.